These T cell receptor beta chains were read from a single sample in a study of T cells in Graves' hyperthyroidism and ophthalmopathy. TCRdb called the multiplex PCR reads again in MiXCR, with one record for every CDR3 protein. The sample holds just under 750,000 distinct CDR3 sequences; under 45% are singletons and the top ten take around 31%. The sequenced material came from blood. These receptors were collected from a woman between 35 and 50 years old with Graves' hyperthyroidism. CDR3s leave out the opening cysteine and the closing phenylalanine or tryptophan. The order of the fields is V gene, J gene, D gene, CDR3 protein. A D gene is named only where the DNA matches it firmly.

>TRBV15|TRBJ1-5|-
ATSRDRGAQPQH
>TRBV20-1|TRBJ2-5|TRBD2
SAHLMGLAGKETQY
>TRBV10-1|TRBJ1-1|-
ASSGRRRGAEAF
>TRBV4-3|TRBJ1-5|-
ASSQGQVNQPQH
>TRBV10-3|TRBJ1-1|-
AISAFRGVMNTEAF
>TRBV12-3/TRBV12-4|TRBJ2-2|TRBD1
ASSQGEGGELF
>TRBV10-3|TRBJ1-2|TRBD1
ATGTGQNYGYT
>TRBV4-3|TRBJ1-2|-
ASSQVHREPNYGYT
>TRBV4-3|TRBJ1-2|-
ASSQGREADGYT
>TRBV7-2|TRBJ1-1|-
ASSLKGQMNTEAF
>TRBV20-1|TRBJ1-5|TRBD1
SARLQGGRQPQH
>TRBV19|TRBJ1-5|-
ASSMKGNVFLNQPQH
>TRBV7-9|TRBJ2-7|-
ASSPPAGGYEQY
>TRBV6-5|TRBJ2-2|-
ASRPQRAGELF
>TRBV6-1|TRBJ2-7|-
ASNPWTGTYEQY
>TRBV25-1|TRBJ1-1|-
ASSDFDSNTEAF
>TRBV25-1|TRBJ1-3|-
ASHYRGYGNTIY
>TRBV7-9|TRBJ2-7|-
ASRPPKGLYEQY
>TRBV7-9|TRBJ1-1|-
ASSRGGGHTEAF
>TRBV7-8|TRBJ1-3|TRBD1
ASSLGDRGYENTIY
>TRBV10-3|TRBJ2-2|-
ASSPHGSIRTGELF
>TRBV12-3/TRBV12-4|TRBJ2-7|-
ASSSVKYEQY
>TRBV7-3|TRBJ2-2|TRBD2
ASSLKLTSLDTGELF
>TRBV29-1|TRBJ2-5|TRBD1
SAILTGGKETQY
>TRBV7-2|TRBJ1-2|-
ASSPRTGPTNYGYT
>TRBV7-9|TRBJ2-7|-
ASSLIGGLSYEQY
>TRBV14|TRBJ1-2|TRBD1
ASSQVGQGAYGYT
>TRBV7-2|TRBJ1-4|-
ASSLGNNEKLF
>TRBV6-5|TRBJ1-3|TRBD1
ASSYSGTGDGNTIY
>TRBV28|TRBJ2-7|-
ASSLMGFEQY
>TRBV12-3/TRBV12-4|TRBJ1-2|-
ASTRQTAIYGYT
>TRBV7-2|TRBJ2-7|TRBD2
ASSPTSGKFDEQY
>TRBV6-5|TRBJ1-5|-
ASSFTGYNQPQH
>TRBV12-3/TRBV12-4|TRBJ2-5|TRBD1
ASRWTGLRETQY
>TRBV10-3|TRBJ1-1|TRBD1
AISESIQGTAF
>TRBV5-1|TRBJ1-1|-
ACNLEQDTEAF
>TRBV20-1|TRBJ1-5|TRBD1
SATGQGSYNQPQH
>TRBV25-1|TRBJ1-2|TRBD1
ASSPDRAFGYT
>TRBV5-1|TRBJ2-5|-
ASSLGQPVETQY
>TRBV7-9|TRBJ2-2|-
ASTFKKAPRDTGELF
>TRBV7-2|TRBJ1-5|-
ASSLAGLSNQPQH
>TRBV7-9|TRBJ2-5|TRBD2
ASSLIAGIGETQY
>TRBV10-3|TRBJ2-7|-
ASSESIHRSGKY
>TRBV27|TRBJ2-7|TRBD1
ASSTGATEQY
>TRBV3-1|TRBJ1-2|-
ASSQNYGQANYGYT
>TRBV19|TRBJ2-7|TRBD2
ASSMRASGSYEQY
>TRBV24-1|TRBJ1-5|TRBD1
ATSAPTGTADQPQH
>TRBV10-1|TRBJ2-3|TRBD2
ASSDTSGGTDTQY
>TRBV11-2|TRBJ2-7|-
ASSYSGTDLYEQY
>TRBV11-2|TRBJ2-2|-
ASSQPGGAGELF
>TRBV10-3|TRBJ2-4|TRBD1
AISDGQGANIQY
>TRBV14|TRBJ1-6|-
ASSQDNRLNSPLH
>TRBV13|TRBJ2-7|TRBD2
ASSFKGSGGYEQY